Below are 24 T cell receptor beta chains sequenced from a single sample in a study of tumor and adjacent non-tumor tissue in lung cancer. RNA was extracted from bulk tissue without any cell sorting. More than 3 cm separated this lung sample from the edge of the tumor. The library came from three nested PCR rounds adapted from ARM-PCR protocols. MiXCR, applied by TCRdb to the multiplex PCR reads, yields one record per CDR3 protein. The sample has approximately 120,000 distinct CDR3 sequences, under 65% seen once. The sample consisted of distant non-tumor lung tissue. The receptors derive from a man between 60 and 75 years old with non-small cell lung cancer.

V usage is TRBV19 and J usage is TRBJ1-5, with a tentative D call TRBD1 (5 bases). Deletions cut 10 bases from V and 6 bases from J, with 19 bases between. CDR1 and CDR2 (germline): LNHDA, SQIVND (reference sequence). This CDR3 region has 14 residues. This chain's CDR3 is CANRNAGRRQPQHF. DNA for the CDR3: TGTGCCAACAGGAATGCTGGTCGGCGTCAGCCCCAGCATTTT. Supplemented by reference TRBV19 and TRBJ1-5, the full variable domain reads DGGITQSPKYLFRKEGQNVTLSCEQNLNHDAMYWYRQDPGQGLRLIYYSQIVNDFQKGDIAEGYSVSREKKESFPLTVTSAQKNPTAFYLCANRNAGRRQPQHFGDGTRLSIL.

On this clonotype: At one end, the junction sequence differs from germline, possibly due to a read error. The chain uses TRBV6-5 and TRBJ1-4; 10 nucleotides agree with TRBD1. The germline V gene has CDR1 MNHEY and CDR2 SVGAGI. CDR3 size: 14 residues. CDR3 nucleotides: TGTGCCAGCAGTTACGGACAGGGGGGGGAAAAACTGCTTTTT. This translates into CASSYGQGGEKLLF.

At least ten counts were recorded for this clonotype. V is TRBV6-5 and J is TRBJ1-1; 7 bases are shared with TRBD1. Germline CDR1 reads MNHEY; CDR2 reads SVGAGI. Trimming at V came to 5 bases and at J to 11 bases, leaving 8 bases not matched to a gene. There are 12 residues in the CDR3. CDR3 bases: TGTGCCAGCAGTAACAACAGGGGTCCGGCTTTCTTT. Amino acids: CASSNNRGPAFF.

This clonotype has more than one count but fewer than ten. The chain has TRBV11-3 and TRBJ2-7, with a possible D match to TRBD2 (6 bases). V lost 9 bases, J lost 0 bases, and 15 bases lay in between. Germline V gene data show CDR1 as SGHNT and CDR2 as YENEEA. The CDR3 length is 14 residues. The CDR3 coding sequence is TGTGCCAGTAGGAGGGCTAGCAGCTCCTACGAGCAGTACTTC. It yields the protein CASRRASSSYEQYF.

The J gene is TRBJ2-4, the V gene TRBV4-3, with 11 bases fitting TRBD2. The junction had 9 bases not matched to a gene; V was cut back by 3 bases and J by 5 bases. The CDR3 sequence is 17 residues long. Germline V gives CDR1 LGHNA, CDR2 YSLEER. The chain's CDR3 is CASSQGTSGLTENIQYF. DNA of the CDR3: TGCGCCAGCAGCCAGGGGACTAGCGGTCTAACCGAAAACATTCAGTACTTC.

This clonotype was detected a few times. A read error may account for a junction end that differs from germline. The chain has TRBV10-3 and TRBJ2-7, with TRBD1 matching over 7 bases. The CDR3 is 15 amino acids. Germline V CDR1 and CDR2: ENHRY, SYGVKD. The CDR3 DNA reads TGTGCCATCAGTGGGGGACAGATAAACTCCTACGAGCAGTATTTC. Amino acids: CAISGGQINSYEQYF.

This clonotype was observed a few times. The conserved phenylalanine or tryptophan is not found at the CDR3 terminus, so this likely reflects a read error. The V gene is TRBV6-1, the J gene TRBJ2-3; 9 bases map to TRBD2. Germline assignment: CDR1 MNHNS and CDR2 SASEGT. V gave up 4 bases and J gave up 5 bases; unmatched junction bases: 7. The CDR3 spans 15 residues. This CDR3 reads CASSARGGAVDTQYL. CDR3 nucleotide sequence: TGTGCCAGCAGTGCTCGCGGGGGGGCCGTAGATACGCAGTATCTT.

About this clonotype itself: As the CDR3 is not closed by the conserved phenylalanine or tryptophan, this likely results from a read error. The V and J genes are TRBV6-6 and TRBJ2-7; unclear D gene. CDR3 length: 13 amino acids. Germline V gene lookup returns CDR1 MNHNY and CDR2 SVGAGI (reference sequence). CDR3 sequence reads: CVSSYSKGYEQYL. Here the CDR3 DNA reads TGTGTCAGCAGTTACTCGAAGGGTTACGAGCAGTACCTC.

This clonotype showed up many times. The gene calls are TRBV5-6 and TRBJ1-3; 8 bases are shared with TRBD1. Germline CDR1 reads SGHDT; CDR2 reads YYEEEE. Trimming at V came to 4 bases and at J to 2 bases, leaving 8 bases not matched to a gene. There are 16 residues in the CDR3. CDR3 sequence: CASSETGARTGNTIYF. CDR3 nucleotide sequence: TGTGCCAGCAGCGAGACAGGGGCGCGTACTGGAAACACCATATATTTT.

This clonotype has at least ten counts. The chain carries TRBV4-1 and TRBJ2-1; D gene unclear. The CDR3 covers 16 residues. V lost 7 bases to trimming and J lost 1 base, with 17 bases between them. The germline V gene encodes CDR1 MGHRA and CDR2 YSYEKL. The CDR3 loop is CASTTQFGISYNEQFF. CDR3 in DNA: TGCGCCAGCACAACTCAGTTTGGGATTTCCTACAATGAGCAGTTCTTC.

A note on this clonotype: A read error may be the cause here, since a much bigger clone is one base away. The V gene is TRBV28, the J gene TRBJ2-2, with 8 bases aligning to TRBD1. CDR1 and CDR2 from the germline V gene are MDHEN and SYDVKM. The CDR3 loop spans 15 amino acids. V lost 5 bases, J lost 7 bases, and 9 bases stayed unmatched. CDR3 sequence (DNA): TGTGCCAGCAGTCCATCCAGGGGGCTCGACGGGGAGCTGTTTTTT. Translated: CASSPSRGLDGELFF.

With respect to this clonotype: At one end the junction does not follow the germline gene, possibly because of a read error. The J gene is TRBJ1-5, the V gene TRBV6-2 or TRBV6-3, with D possibly TRBD1 on 5 matching bases. CDR1 and CDR2 from the germline V gene are MNHEY and SVGEGT. The length of the CDR3 is 14 residues. The CDR3 loop reads CTRSSDSLYQPQHF. DNA of the CDR3: TGTACCAGGAGCTCCGACAGCCTTTATCAGCCCCAGCATTTT.

V is TRBV7-9 and J is TRBJ1-1, with 7 positions matching TRBD1. Germline V CDR1 and CDR2: SEHNR, FQNEAQ (reference sequence). The trim removed 5 bases at V and 1 base at J, leaving 10 bases unmatched. This CDR3 is built from 16 residues. The CDR3 region has the DNA TGTGCCAGCAGCCCGCGGACAGGTCTAGGGAACACTGAAGCTTTCTTT. Protein: CASSPRTGLGNTEAFF.

This clonotype was counted once. This rearrangement joins TRBV20-1 to TRBJ2-1; 8 bases map to TRBD2. Germline loops: CDR1 DFQATT, CDR2 SNEGSKA (reference sequence). Trimming took 7 bases from V and 0 from J; bases not matched to a gene: 11. CDR3 length: 16 amino acids. The CDR3 region has the DNA TGCAGTGTTACCGCTCGGGAGGGGAGCTCCTACAATGAGCAGTTCTTC. Its protein product is CSVTAREGSSYNEQFF.

On this clonotype itself: The junction does not match germline at one end; this may be a read error. This chain joins TRBV6-6 and TRBJ1-3; D not certain. Germline CDR1 reads MNHNY; CDR2 reads SVGAGI (reference sequence). The CDR3 spans 15 residues. CDR3 residues: CASREDGFGGSTIYF. CDR3 sequence (DNA): TGTGCCAGCAGAGAGGACGGGTTTGGTGGAAGCACCATATATTTC.

J is TRBJ2-3 and V is TRBV7-9; D is unclear. V gave up 5 bases and J gave up 4 bases, with 16 bases separating them. The germline CDR1 and CDR2 sequences are SEHNR and FQNEAQ (reference sequence). The CDR3 length is 15 residues. CDR3 sequence reads: CASSDANRLSDTQYF. CDR3 nucleotide sequence: TGTGCCAGCAGCGACGCCAATCGATTGTCAGATACGCAGTATTTT.

On this clonotype: Relative to the germline gene, one junction end is altered; a read error may explain this. The rearrangement uses TRBV12-3 or TRBV12-4 and TRBJ2-3, with a tentative D call TRBD2 (6 bases). The CDR3 contains 15 residues. This CDR3 reads CTSSFLLGGDYTQYF. CDR3 DNA sequence: TGTACCAGCAGTTTTCTGTTAGGCGGGGACTATACGCAGTATTTT.

About this clonotype: A much larger clone differs by one base, so this may be a read error. The rearrangement uses TRBV28 and TRBJ2-7, with a weak D call TRBD2 (6 bases). The CDR3 is 13 amino acids. The V gene's germline CDR1 is MDHEN and CDR2 SYDVKM. V gave up 7 bases and J gave up 5 bases, with 15 bases separating them. Here the CDR3 DNA reads TGTGCCAGCAAGTCTAGAGGGAGGAACGAGCAGTACTTC. As protein: CASKSRGRNEQYF.

As concerns this clonotype: One end of the junction is discordant with germline, which a read error may explain. This chain joins TRBV11-2 and TRBJ2-5; perhaps TRBD1 as D (6 bases). Germline CDR1 SGHAT, CDR2 FQNNGV. CDR3 size: 15 residues. The DNA of the CDR3 is TGTGCCAACAGCTTGATCAGGGGAGTCATAGAGACCCAGTACTTC. As protein: CANSLIRGVIETQYF.

As regards this clonotype: Relative to the germline gene, one junction end is altered; a read error may explain this. The rearrangement links TRBV12-5 to TRBJ2-1, with D perhaps matching TRBD2 (5 bases). Germline assignment: CDR1 LGHNT and CDR2 FRNRAP. This CDR3 has 13 residues. The CDR3 bases are TGTACTAGTGGCCTTGACCGTGCGATCGAGCAGTTCTTC. It is translated as CTSGLDRAIEQFF.

This rearrangement joins TRBV4-2 to TRBJ2-3; D unresolved. CDR3 length: 14 amino acids. Trimming cost V 7 bases and J 0 bases, with 11 bases left between them. Germline lookup yields CDR1 LGHNA and CDR2 YNFKEQ. CDR3 DNA: TGTGCCAGCAAGAAGGGAACAAGCACAGATACGCAGTATTTT. This translates into CASKKGTSTDTQYF.

As to this clonotype: The conserved final phenylalanine or tryptophan is absent from the CDR3, which likely points to a read error. The chain links TRBV6-6 to TRBJ2-3, with D perhaps being TRBD1 or TRBD2 (6 bases each). CDR1 and CDR2 from the germline V gene are MNHNY and SVGAGI (reference sequence). The CDR3 is 17 amino acids. The CDR3 reads CESSYGEDSFYTDTQYS. The CDR3 DNA follows: TGTGAAAGCAGTTACGGGGAGGACAGTTTCTACACAGATACGCAGTATTCT.

This clonotype was detected many times. This chain connects TRBV5-1 to TRBJ1-1, with 8 bases lining up with TRBD1. V was clipped by 6 bases and J by 1 base; unmatched bases: 5. Germline-derived CDR1 and CDR2 are SGHRS and YFSETQ. The CDR3 spans 14 residues. As DNA, the CDR3 is TGCGCCAGCAACAGGGGGGGTACGAACACTGAAGCTTTCTTT. It specifies CASNRGGTNTEAFF. Full variable domain (missing parts from reference TRBV5-1 and TRBJ1-1): KAGVTQTPRYLIKTRGQQVTLSCSPISGHRSVSWYQQTPGQGLQFLFEYFSETQRNKGNFPGRFSGRQFSNSRSEMNVSTLELGDSALYLCASNRGGTNTEAFFGQGTRLTVV.

As to this clonotype: A read error is likely, as this CDR3 ends without the conserved phenylalanine or tryptophan. The chain has TRBV4-1 and TRBJ2-1; no definite D call. The CDR3 has 15 amino acids. Germline assignment: CDR1 MGHRA and CDR2 YSYEKL. The CDR3, as DNA: TGCGCCAGCAGCCAGGGGTTATCCGTCTACAGTGAGCAGTTCTTA. Translated, it gives CASSQGLSVYSEQFL.